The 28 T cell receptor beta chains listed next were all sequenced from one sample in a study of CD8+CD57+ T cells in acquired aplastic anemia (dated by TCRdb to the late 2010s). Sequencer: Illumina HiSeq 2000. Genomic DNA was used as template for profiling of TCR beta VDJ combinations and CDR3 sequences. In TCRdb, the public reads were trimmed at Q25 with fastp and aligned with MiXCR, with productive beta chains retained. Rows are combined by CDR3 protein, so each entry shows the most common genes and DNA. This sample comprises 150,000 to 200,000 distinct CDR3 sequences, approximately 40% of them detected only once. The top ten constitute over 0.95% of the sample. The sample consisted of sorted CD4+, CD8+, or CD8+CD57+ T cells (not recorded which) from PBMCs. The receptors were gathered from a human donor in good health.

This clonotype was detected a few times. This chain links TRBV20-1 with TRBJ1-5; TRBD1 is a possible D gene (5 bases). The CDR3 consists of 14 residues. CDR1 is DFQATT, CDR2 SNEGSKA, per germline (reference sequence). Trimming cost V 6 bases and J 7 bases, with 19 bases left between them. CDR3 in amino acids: CSASSLRDGQPQHF. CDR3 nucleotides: TGCAGTGCCAGCAGTTTAAGGGACGGACAGCCCCAGCATTTT.

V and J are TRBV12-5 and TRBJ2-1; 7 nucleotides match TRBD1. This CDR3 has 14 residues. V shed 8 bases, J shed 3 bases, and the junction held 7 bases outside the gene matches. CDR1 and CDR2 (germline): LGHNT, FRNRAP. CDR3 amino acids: CASFGTEYYNEQFF. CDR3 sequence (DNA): TGTGCTAGTTTCGGGACAGAATACTACAATGAGCAGTTCTTC.

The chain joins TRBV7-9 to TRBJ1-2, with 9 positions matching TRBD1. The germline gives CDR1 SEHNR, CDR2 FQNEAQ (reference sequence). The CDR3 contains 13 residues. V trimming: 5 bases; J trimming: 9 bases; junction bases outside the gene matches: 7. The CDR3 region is CASSEQGAFSYTF. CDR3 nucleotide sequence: TGTGCCAGCAGCGAACAGGGGGCGTTTAGCTACACCTTC.

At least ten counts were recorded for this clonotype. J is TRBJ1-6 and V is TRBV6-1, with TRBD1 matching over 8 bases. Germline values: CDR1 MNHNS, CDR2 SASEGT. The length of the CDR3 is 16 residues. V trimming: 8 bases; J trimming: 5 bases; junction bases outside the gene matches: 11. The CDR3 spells CASRLGAGGDNSPLHF. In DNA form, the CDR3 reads TGTGCCAGCCGCCTCGGGGCAGGGGGCGATAATTCACCCCTCCACTTT.

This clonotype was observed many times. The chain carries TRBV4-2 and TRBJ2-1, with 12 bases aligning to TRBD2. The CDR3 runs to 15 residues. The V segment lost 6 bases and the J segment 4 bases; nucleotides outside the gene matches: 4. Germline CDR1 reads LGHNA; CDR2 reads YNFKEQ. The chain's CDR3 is CASSLLAGGYNEQFF. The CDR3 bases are TGTGCCAGCAGTCTTCTAGCGGGAGGGTACAATGAGCAGTTCTTC.

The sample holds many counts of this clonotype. CDR3 sequence reads: CASSYEDSGSEQYF. CDR3 coding DNA: TGTGCCAGCAGTTACGAGGATAGCGGGTCCGAGCAGTACTTC. V is TRBV6-5 and J is TRBJ2-7; 7 bases fit TRBD2. The CDR3 has 14 residues. Germline trimming cut 2 bases from V and 6 bases from J; bases unmatched to any gene: 7. Germline V gene lookup returns CDR1 MNHEY and CDR2 SVGAGI.

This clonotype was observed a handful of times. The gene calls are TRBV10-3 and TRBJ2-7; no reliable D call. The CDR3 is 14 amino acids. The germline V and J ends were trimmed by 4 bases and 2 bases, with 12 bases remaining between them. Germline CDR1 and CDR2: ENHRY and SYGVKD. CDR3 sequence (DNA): TGTGCCATCAGTGCTTCGGACCGGACCTACGAGCAGTACTTC. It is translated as CAISASDRTYEQYF.

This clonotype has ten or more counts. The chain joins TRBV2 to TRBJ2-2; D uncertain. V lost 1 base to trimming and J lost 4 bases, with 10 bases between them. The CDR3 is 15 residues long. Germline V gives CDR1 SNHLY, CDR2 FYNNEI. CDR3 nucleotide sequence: TGTGCCAGCAGTGAAGTGAGGACGTTCACCGGGGAGCTGTTTTTT. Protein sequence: CASSEVRTFTGELFF.

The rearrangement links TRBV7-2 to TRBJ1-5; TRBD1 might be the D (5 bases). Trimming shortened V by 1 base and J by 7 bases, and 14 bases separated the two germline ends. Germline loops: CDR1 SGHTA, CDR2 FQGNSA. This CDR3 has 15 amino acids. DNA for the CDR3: TGTGCCAGCAGCTTAGGGCCTGGGGCGGGGCAGCCCCAGCATTTT. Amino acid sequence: CASSLGPGAGQPQHF.

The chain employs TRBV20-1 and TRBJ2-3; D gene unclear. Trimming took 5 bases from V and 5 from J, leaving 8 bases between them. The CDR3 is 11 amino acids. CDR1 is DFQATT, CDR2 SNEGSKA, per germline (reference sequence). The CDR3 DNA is TGCAGTGCTGCATCAGGAGATACGCAGTATTTT. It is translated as CSAASGDTQYF.

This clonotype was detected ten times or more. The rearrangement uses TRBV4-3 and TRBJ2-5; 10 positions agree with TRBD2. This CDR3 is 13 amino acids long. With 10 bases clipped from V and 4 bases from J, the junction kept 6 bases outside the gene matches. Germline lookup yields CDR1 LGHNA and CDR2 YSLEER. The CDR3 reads CATSAGGRETQYF. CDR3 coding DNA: TGCGCCACCTCAGCGGGGGGGAGAGAGACCCAGTACTTC.

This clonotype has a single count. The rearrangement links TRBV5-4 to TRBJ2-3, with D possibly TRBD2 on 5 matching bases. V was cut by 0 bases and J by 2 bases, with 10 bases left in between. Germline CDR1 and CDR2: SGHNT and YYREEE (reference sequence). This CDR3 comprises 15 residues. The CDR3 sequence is CASSLAGYHTDTQYF. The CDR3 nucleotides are TGTGCCAGCAGCTTGGCGGGGTACCACACAGATACGCAGTATTTT.

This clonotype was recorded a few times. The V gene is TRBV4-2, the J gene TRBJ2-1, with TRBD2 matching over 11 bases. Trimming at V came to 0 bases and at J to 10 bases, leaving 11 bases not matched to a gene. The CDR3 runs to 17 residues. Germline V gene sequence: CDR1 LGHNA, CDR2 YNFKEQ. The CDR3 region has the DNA TGTGCCAGCAGCCAAGAGTCACTTAGCGGGAGGGCCCACGAGCAGTTCTTC. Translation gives CASSQESLSGRAHEQFF.

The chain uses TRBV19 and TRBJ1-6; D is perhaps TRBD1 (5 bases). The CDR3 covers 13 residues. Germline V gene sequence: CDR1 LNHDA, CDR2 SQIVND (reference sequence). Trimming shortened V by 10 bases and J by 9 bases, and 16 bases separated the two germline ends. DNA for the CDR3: TGTGCCACCGCCATAAGTGGGGGTTCACCCCTCCACTTT. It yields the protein CATAISGGSPLHF. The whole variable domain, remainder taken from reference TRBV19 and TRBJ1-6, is DGGITQSPKYLFRKEGQNVTLSCEQNLNHDAMYWYRQDPGQGLRLIYYSQIVNDFQKGDIAEGYSVSREKKESFPLTVTSAQKNPTAFYLCATAISGGSPLHFGNGTRLTVT.

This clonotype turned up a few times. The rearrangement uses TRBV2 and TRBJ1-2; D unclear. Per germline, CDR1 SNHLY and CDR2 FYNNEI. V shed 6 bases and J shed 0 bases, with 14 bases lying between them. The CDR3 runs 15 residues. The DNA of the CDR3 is TGTGCCAGCAGCCATCAGTACTCAGCTAACTATGGCTACACCTTC. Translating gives CASSHQYSANYGYTF.

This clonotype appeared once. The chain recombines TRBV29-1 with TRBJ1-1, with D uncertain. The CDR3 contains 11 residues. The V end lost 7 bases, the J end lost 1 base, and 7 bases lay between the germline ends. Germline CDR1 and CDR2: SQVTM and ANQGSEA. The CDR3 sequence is CSGRQNTEAFF. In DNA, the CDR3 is TGCAGCGGAAGACAGAACACTGAAGCTTTCTTT.

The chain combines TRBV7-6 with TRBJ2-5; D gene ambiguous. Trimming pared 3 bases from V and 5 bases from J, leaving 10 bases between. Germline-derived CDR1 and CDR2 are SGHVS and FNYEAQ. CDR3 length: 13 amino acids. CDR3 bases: TGTGCCAGCAGCTTTCAAGGCTGGGAGACCCAGTACTTC. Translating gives CASSFQGWETQYF. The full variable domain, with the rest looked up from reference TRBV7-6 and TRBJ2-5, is GAGVSQSPRYKVTKRGQDVALRCDPISGHVSLYWYRQALGQGPEFLTYFNYEAQQDKSGLPNDRFSAERPEGSISTLTIQRTEQRDSAMYRCASSFQGWETQYFGPGTRLLVL.

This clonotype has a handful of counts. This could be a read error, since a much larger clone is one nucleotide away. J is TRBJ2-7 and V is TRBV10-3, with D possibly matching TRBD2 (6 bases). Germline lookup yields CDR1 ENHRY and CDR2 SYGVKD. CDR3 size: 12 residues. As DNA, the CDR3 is TGTGCCAGCAGTTTCGGGGGATACGATCAGTACTTC. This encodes CASSFGGYDQYF.

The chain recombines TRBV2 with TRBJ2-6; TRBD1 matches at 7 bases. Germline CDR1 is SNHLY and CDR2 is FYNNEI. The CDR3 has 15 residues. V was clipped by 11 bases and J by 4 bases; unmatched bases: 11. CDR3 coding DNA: TGTGCCGGTACTCTTGACAGGGCCGGGGCCAACGTCCTGACTTTC. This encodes CAGTLDRAGANVLTF.

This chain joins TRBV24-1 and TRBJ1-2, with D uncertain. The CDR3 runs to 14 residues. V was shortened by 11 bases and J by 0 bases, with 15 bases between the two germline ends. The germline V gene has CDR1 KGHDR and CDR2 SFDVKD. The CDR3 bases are TGTGCCAGCAGATCAGGTCTGGCTAACTATGGCTACACCTTC. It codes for CASRSGLANYGYTF.

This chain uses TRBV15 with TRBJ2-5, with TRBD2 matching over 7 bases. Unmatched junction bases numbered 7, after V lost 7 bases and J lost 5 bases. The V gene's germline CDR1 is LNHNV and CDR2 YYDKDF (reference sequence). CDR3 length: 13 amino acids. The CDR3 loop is CATNAGVSETQYF. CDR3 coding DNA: TGTGCCACCAACGCGGGAGTATCCGAGACCCAGTACTTC.

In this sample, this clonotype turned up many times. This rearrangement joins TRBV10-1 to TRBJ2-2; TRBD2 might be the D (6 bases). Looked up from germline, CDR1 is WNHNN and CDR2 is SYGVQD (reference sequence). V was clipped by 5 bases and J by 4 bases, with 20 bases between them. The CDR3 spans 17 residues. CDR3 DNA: TGCGCCAGCAGTCAAAAAAGGGACTCCTGGGGCACCGGGGAGCTGTTTTTT. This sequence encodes CASSQKRDSWGTGELFF.

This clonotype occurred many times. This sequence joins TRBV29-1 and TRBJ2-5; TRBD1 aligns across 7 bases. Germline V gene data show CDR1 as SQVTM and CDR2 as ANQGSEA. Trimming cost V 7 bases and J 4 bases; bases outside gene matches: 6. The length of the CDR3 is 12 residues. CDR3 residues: CSARQGSETQYF. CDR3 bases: TGCAGCGCGAGACAGGGATCAGAGACCCAGTACTTC.

CDR3: CSARRGGEQFF. CDR3 nucleotides: TGCAGTGCTAGACGGGGCGGTGAGCAGTTCTTC. The V and J genes are TRBV20-1 and TRBJ2-1; D tentatively reads TRBD1 or TRBD2 (5 bases each). CDR3 length equals 11 residues. CDR1 and CDR2 (germline): DFQATT, SNEGSKA (reference sequence). Trimming pared 2 bases from V and 9 bases from J, leaving 8 bases between.

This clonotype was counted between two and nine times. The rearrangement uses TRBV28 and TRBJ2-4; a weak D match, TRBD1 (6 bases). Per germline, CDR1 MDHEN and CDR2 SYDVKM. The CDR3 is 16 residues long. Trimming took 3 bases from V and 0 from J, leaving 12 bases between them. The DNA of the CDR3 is TGTGCCAGCAGTTTCGGACAGACACTAGCCAAAAACATTCAGTACTTC. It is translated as CASSFGQTLAKNIQYF.

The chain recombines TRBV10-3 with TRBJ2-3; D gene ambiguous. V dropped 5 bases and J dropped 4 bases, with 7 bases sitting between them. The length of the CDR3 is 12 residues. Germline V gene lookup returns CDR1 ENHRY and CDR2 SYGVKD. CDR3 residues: CAISYGSDTQYF. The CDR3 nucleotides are TGTGCCATCAGTTACGGGTCAGATACGCAGTATTTT.

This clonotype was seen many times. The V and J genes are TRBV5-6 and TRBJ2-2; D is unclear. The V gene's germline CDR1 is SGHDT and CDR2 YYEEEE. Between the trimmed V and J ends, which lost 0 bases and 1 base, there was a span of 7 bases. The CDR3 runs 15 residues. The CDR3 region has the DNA TGTGCCAGCAGCTTGGAGTCGGTGAACACCGGGGAGCTGTTTTTT. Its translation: CASSLESVNTGELFF.

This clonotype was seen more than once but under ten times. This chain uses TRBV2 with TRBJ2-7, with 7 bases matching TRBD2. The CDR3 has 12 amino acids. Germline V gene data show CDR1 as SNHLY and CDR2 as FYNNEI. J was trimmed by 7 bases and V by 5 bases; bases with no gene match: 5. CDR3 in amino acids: CASSILGGEQYF. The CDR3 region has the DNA TGTGCCAGCAGTATCCTGGGGGGGGAGCAGTACTTC.